The 5 T cell receptor beta chains below come from one sample, sequenced in a study of blood T cell repertoires in COVID-19. Libraries were prepared by immunoSEQ multiplex PCR; TCRdb keeps only in-frame clonotypes and omits some of them. Among approximately 130,000 clones listed, more than 70% were seen once. The specimen sequenced was peripheral blood. These receptors were obtained from a human donor in a cohort sampled during active COVID-19.

This sequence joins TRBV18 and TRBJ2-7, with D perhaps matching TRBD2 (6 bases). There are 14 residues in the CDR3. V gave up 8 bases and J gave up 5 bases, with 19 bases separating them. The germline V gene has CDR1 KGHSH and CDR2 LQKENI. The DNA for the CDR3 is TGTGCCAGCACCAGGGACTCCGGGGCAGACGAGCAGTACTTC. This gives the protein CASTRDSGADEQYF.

This sequence joins TRBV11-1 and TRBJ2-7; 9 bases line up with TRBD1. The CDR3 sequence is 13 residues long. The V segment lost 5 bases and the J segment 3 bases; nucleotides outside the gene matches: 2. Germline CDR1 reads SGHAT; CDR2 reads FQDESV (reference sequence). CDR3 amino acids: CASSRQGVYEQYF. DNA for the CDR3: TGTGCCAGCAGCCGACAGGGGGTCTACGAGCAGTACTTC.

The CDR3 is CASSPSLAGGPGEQYF. CDR3 coding DNA: TGTGCCAGCAGCCCAAGTTTAGCGGGAGGGCCAGGCGAGCAGTACTTC. This sequence joins TRBV4-2 and TRBJ2-7; 11 bases are a match to TRBD2. CDR1 is LGHNA, CDR2 YNFKEQ, per germline. There are 16 residues in the CDR3. With V trimmed by 4 bases and J by 6 bases, 11 bases remained unmatched.

The chain joins TRBV5-4 to TRBJ2-6; D gene unclear. Germline V gene lookup returns CDR1 SGHNT and CDR2 YYREEE (reference sequence). The length of the CDR3 is 12 residues. V shed 7 bases and J shed 4 bases, with 6 bases lying between them. CDR3 loop: CASFSGANVLTF. The CDR3, as DNA: TGTGCCAGCTTCTCGGGGGCCAACGTCCTGACTTTC.

This clone appeared a few times. The chain recombines TRBV30 with TRBJ2-1; possibly TRBD2 for D (6 bases). V lost 0 bases and J lost 8, with 20 bases in between. The CDR3 length is 16 residues. CDR1 and CDR2 (germline): GTSNPN, SVGIG (reference sequence). As DNA, the CDR3 is TGTGCCTGGAGTGTTCCTAGCGCCCGTGAAGTAGATGAGCAGTTCTTC. Amino acid sequence: CAWSVPSAREVDEQFF.